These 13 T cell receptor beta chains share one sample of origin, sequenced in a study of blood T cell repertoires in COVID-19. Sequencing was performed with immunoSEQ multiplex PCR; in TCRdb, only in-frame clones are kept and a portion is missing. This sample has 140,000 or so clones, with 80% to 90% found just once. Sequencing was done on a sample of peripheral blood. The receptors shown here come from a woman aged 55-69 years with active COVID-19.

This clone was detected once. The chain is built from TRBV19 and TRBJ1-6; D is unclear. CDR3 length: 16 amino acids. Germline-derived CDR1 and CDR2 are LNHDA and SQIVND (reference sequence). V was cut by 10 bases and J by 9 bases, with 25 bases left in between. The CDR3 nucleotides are TGTGCCACCAGTAGTCGGGGAAAGCAATCGACTTCACCCCTCCACTTT. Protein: CATSSRGKQSTSPLHF. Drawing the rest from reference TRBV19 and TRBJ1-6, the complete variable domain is DGGITQSPKYLFRKEGQNVTLSCEQNLNHDAMYWYRQDPGQGLRLIYYSQIVNDFQKGDIAEGYSVSREKKESFPLTVTSAQKNPTAFYLCATSSRGKQSTSPLHFGNGTRLTVT.

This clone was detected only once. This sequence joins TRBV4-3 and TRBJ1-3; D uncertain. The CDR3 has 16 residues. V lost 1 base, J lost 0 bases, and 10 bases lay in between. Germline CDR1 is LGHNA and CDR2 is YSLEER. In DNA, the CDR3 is TGCGCCAGCAGCCAAGCAGCGGCCGGCTCTGGAAACACCATATATTTT. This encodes CASSQAAAGSGNTIYF.

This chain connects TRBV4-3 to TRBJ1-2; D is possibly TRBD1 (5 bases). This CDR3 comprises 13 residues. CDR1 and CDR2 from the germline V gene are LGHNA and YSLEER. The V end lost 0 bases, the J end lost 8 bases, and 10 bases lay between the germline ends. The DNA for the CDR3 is TGCGCCAGCAGCCAAGATCCTTGGGGCGGCTACACCTTC. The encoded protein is CASSQDPWGGYTF.

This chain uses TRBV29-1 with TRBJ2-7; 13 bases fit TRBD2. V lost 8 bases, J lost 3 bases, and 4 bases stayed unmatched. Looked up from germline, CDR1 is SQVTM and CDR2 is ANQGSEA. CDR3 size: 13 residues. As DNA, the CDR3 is TGCAGCACCCGGACTAGCGGGAGCTACGAGCAGTACTTC. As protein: CSTRTSGSYEQYF.

CDR3 sequence: CASRQGIVSNQPQHF. The CDR3 region has the DNA TGTGCCTCCCGGCAGGGGATAGTAAGTAATCAGCCCCAGCATTTT. The chain recombines TRBV10-3 with TRBJ1-5; a possible D gene is TRBD1 (6 bases). Per the germline V gene, CDR1 is ENHRY and CDR2 is SYGVKD. CDR3 length equals 15 residues. V was cut by 11 bases and J by 4 bases, with 21 bases left in between.

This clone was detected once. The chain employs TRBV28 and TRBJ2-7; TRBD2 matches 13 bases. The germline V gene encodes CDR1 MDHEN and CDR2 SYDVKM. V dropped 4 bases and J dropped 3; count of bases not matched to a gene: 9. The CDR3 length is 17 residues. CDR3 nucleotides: TGTGCCAGCAGTTGGACGGTGGGGACTAGCGGGATCTACGAGCAGTACTTC. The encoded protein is CASSWTVGTSGIYEQYF. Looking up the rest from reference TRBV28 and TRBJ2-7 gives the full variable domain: DVKVTQSSRYLVKRTGEKVFLECVQDMDHENMFWYRQDPGLGLRLIYFSYDVKMKEKGDIPEGYSVSREKKERFSLILESASTNQTSMYLCASSWTVGTSGIYEQYFGPGTRLTVT.

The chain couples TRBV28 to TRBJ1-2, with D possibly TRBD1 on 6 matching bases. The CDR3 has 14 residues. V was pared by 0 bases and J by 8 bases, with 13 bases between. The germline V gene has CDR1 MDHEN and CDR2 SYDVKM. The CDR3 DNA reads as TGTGCCAGCAGTTTATGGCAGGGGACGGAGGGCTACACCTTC. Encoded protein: CASSLWQGTEGYTF.

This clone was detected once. The DNA of the CDR3 is TGCAGCGTTAAAGCGGGTAGCGGGAGGGACACCGGGGAGCTGTTTTTT. Its translation is CSVKAGSGRDTGELFF. This chain connects TRBV29-1 to TRBJ2-2; 11 bases agree with TRBD2. This CDR3 spans 16 amino acids. The germline V gene has CDR1 SQVTM and CDR2 ANQGSEA. The V and J ends lost 5 bases and 3 bases, in that order; junction bases with no gene match: 8.

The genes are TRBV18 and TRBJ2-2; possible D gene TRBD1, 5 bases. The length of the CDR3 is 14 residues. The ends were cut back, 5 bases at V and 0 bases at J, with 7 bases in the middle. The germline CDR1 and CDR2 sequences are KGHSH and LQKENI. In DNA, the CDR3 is TGTGCCAGCTCAGCGGACACGAACACCGGGGAGCTGTTTTTT. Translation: CASSADTNTGELFF.

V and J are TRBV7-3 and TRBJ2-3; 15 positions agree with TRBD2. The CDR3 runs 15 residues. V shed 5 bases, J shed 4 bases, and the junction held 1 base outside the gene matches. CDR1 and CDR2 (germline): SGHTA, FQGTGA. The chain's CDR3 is CASSRTSGGADTQYF. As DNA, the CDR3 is TGTGCCAGCAGCCGGACTAGCGGGGGGGCAGATACGCAGTATTTT.

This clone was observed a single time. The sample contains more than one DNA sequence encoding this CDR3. CDR3 amino acids: CASRPTGSSYNSPLHF. DNA for the CDR3: TGTGCCAGCAGACCGACAGGAAGCTCCTATAATTCACCCCTCCACTTT. V usage is TRBV2 and J usage is TRBJ1-6; D possibly corresponds to TRBD1 (6 bases). This CDR3 has 16 amino acids. V was trimmed by 6 bases and J by 0 bases, leaving 12 bases between them. Germline V gene lookup returns CDR1 SNHLY and CDR2 FYNNEI.

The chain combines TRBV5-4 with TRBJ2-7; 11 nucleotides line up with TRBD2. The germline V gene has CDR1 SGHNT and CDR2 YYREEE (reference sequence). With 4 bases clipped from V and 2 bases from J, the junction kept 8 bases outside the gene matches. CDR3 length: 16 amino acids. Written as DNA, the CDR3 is TGTGCCAGCAGCCCAGGGACTAGCGGAACCACCTACGAGCAGTACTTC. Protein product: CASSPGTSGTTYEQYF. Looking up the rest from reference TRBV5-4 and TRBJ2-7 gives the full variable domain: ETGVTQSPTHLIKTRGQQVTLRCSSQSGHNTVSWYQQALGQGPQFIFQYYREEENGRGNFPPRFSGLQFPNYSSELNVNALELDDSALYLCASSPGTSGTTYEQYFGPGTRLTVT.

CDR3 amino acids: CASSKTRVGVDNEQFF. The CDR3 region has the DNA TGTGCCAGCAGCAAGACAAGGGTCGGGGTGGACAATGAGCAGTTCTTC. V and J are TRBV6-2 or TRBV6-3 and TRBJ2-1; D might be TRBD2 (5 bases). V dropped 6 bases and J dropped 5 bases, with 20 bases sitting between them. CDR3 length equals 16 residues. Germline V gene data show CDR1 as MNHEY and CDR2 as SVGEGT.